One and the same sample provided the 24 T cell receptor beta chains below, sequenced in a study of blood T cell repertoires in COVID-19. This table comes from immunoSEQ multiplex PCR, and its TCRdb copy is limited to in-frame clones, with some not included. The repertoire holds fewer than 350,000 clones, with roughly 86% as singletons. Input material: peripheral blood. The source of these receptors is a man in his forties with active or convalescent COVID-19.

The sample holds one count of this clone. The gene calls are TRBV6-2 or TRBV6-3 and TRBJ2-2, with 7 bases identical to TRBD2. The length of the CDR3 is 17 residues. Germline V gene data show CDR1 as MNHEY and CDR2 as SVGEGT. The ends lost 0 bases at V and 7 bases at J; junction bases unmatched: 11. DNA of the CDR3: TGTGCCAGCAGTTACTCTCCGGCGGGAGTAATAGGCGGGGAGCTGTTTTTT. The encoded protein is CASSYSPAGVIGGELFF.

J is TRBJ2-1 and V is TRBV10-3; 9 bases match TRBD2. V shed 4 bases, J shed 5 bases, and the junction held 9 bases outside the gene matches. Looked up from germline, CDR1 is ENHRY and CDR2 is SYGVKD. The CDR3 loop spans 16 amino acids. In DNA form, the CDR3 reads TGTGCCATCAGTGTGAAGCGGGAGGACATAAACAATGAGCAGTTCTTC. It yields the protein CAISVKREDINNEQFF.

The J gene is TRBJ2-7, the V gene TRBV4-2; a possible D gene is TRBD2 (6 bases). Germline loops: CDR1 LGHNA, CDR2 YNFKEQ. Trimming removed 3 bases at V and 6 bases at J, with 18 bases between. This CDR3 comprises 15 residues. This CDR3 reads CASSQGKPAGSEQYF. In DNA, the CDR3 is TGTGCCAGCAGCCAGGGGAAGCCCGCCGGGAGCGAGCAGTACTTC.

The gene calls are TRBV10-3 and TRBJ2-2; D ambiguous. This CDR3 region has 15 residues. Per the germline V gene, CDR1 is ENHRY and CDR2 is SYGVKD. Deletions cut 6 bases from V and 2 bases from J, with 13 bases between. The CDR3 region is CAISPRGLNTGELFF. For the CDR3, the DNA is TGTGCCATCAGCCCCCGCGGATTAAACACCGGGGAGCTGTTTTTT.

The rearrangement joins TRBV28 to TRBJ2-5; 9 nucleotides align to TRBD1. The CDR3 loop spans 13 amino acids. Germline V gene data show CDR1 as MDHEN and CDR2 as SYDVKM. The V segment lost 4 bases and the J segment 4 bases; nucleotides outside the gene matches: 1. CDR3 loop: CASSSDRGETQYF. CDR3 sequence (DNA): TGTGCCAGCAGTTCGGACAGGGGAGAGACCCAGTACTTC.

CDR3 loop: CASSTGGAVYEQYF. CDR3 DNA: TGTGCCAGCAGCACTGGAGGGGCGGTATACGAGCAGTACTTC. This chain links TRBV5-4 with TRBJ2-7; maybe TRBD2 (6 bases). In germline, CDR1 is SGHNT, CDR2 YYREEE (reference sequence). V lost 4 bases, J lost 4 bases, and 15 bases lay in between. The CDR3 totals 14 residues. The whole variable domain, filled in from reference TRBV5-4 and TRBJ2-7, reads ETGVTQSPTHLIKTRGQQVTLRCSSQSGHNTVSWYQQALGQGPQFIFQYYREEENGRGNFPPRFSGLQFPNYSSELNVNALELDDSALYLCASSTGGAVYEQYFGPGTRLTVT.

As concerns this clone: At the DNA level, this CDR3 is encoded by other sequences in the same sample as well. The gene calls are TRBV19 and TRBJ2-7; D is perhaps TRBD2 (5 bases). Germline V gene data show CDR1 as LNHDA and CDR2 as SQIVND (reference sequence). The CDR3 is 14 residues long. V lost 1 base and J 3 bases, leaving 10 bases between the germline ends. This CDR3 is CASSIGQGSYEQYF. The CDR3 DNA reads TGTGCCAGTAGTATAGGACAAGGGAGCTACGAGCAGTACTTC.

This chain links TRBV2 with TRBJ1-2, with 11 bases identical to TRBD1. The V and J ends lost 5 bases and 5 bases, in that order; junction bases with no gene match: 13. The CDR3 has 17 residues. Germline CDR1 reads SNHLY; CDR2 reads FYNNEI. CDR3 bases: TGTGCCAGCAGTCCAATGCACGGGACAGGGGGAGGGTATGGCTACACCTTC. This gives the protein CASSPMHGTGGGYGYTF.

The DNA for the CDR3 is TGCGCCAGCACTCAGGGCTCGGCTGGAAACACCATATATTTT. Its translation is CASTQGSAGNTIYF. The chain employs TRBV5-1 and TRBJ1-3; tentatively, D is TRBD1 (5 bases). Germline CDR1 SGHRS, CDR2 YFSETQ. Trimming shortened V by 6 bases and J by 2 bases, and 12 bases separated the two germline ends. The CDR3 consists of 14 residues.

J is TRBJ2-2 and V is TRBV5-4, with 8 bases matching TRBD2. The V gene's germline CDR1 is SGHNT and CDR2 YYREEE (reference sequence). The trim removed 1 base at V and 5 bases at J, leaving 7 bases unmatched. The CDR3 sequence is 16 residues long. The CDR3 reads CASSLRAGGGTGELFF. CDR3 nucleotide sequence: TGTGCCAGCAGCTTGAGGGCGGGAGGAGGGACCGGGGAGCTGTTTTTT.

Regarding this clone: This sample includes further DNA sequences coding for the same CDR3. The J gene is TRBJ1-2, the V gene TRBV30; D is perhaps TRBD1 (5 bases). This CDR3 is built from 11 residues. V lost 2 bases to trimming and J lost 5 bases, with 6 bases between them. Germline V gene sequence: CDR1 GTSNPN, CDR2 SVGIG (reference sequence). CDR3 coding DNA: TGTGCCTGGAGTAGGGGATATGGCTACACCTTC. Translated, it gives CAWSRGYGYTF.

J is TRBJ1-2 and V is TRBV6-5; D ambiguous. The V end was cut by 7 bases, the J end by 8 bases, with 20 bases between. This CDR3 spans 14 amino acids. Germline V lookup: CDR1 MNHEY, CDR2 SVGAGI. In DNA, the CDR3 is TGTGCCAGCACCCGAGCGATCGAAGGCGGGGGCTACACCTTC. Translation gives CASTRAIEGGGYTF.

The gene calls are TRBV6-5 and TRBJ1-4; D not certain. The CDR3 is made up of 14 amino acids. V was pared by 6 bases and J by 0 bases, with 8 bases between. Germline assignment: CDR1 MNHEY and CDR2 SVGAGI. In DNA, the CDR3 is TGTGCCAGCAGCTTGGGAGCAACTAATGAAAAACTGTTTTTT. Translated, it gives CASSLGATNEKLFF.

The gene calls are TRBV19 and TRBJ1-6; no clear D. CDR1 LNHDA and CDR2 SQIVND come from the germline V gene (reference sequence). Trimming took 5 bases from V and 10 from J, leaving 21 bases between them. This CDR3 is 16 amino acids long. CDR3 amino acids: CASSAPSKGSGSPLHF. In DNA, the CDR3 is TGTGCCAGTAGTGCCCCTAGTAAGGGATCGGGATCACCCCTCCACTTT.

The chain joins TRBV30 to TRBJ2-2; D is possibly TRBD1 (6 bases). Trimming removed 3 bases from V and 5 bases from J, with 19 bases in between. CDR1 GTSNPN and CDR2 SVGIG come from the germline V gene (reference sequence). There are 16 residues in the CDR3. The CDR3 nucleotides read TGTGCCTGGAGACGTCGCCGGGACATTACAACCGGGGAGCTGTTTTTT. It encodes CAWRRRRDITTGELFF.

The J gene is TRBJ2-7, the V gene TRBV30; 8 bases align to TRBD1. V trimming: 4 bases; J trimming: 4 bases; junction bases outside the gene matches: 12. This CDR3 spans 15 amino acids. In germline, CDR1 is GTSNPN, CDR2 SVGIG (reference sequence). CDR3 nucleotides: TGTGCCTGGAATAGTAGAGGACAGGGATCTTACGAGCAGTACTTC. Translated, it gives CAWNSRGQGSYEQYF.

V gene TRBV25-1 combines with J gene TRBJ2-7, with 9 bases matching TRBD1. The CDR3 covers 16 residues. From germline, CDR1 is MGHDK and CDR2 SYGVNS. V gave up 2 bases and J gave up 3 bases; unmatched junction bases: 8. The CDR3 DNA reads TGTGCCAGCAGTGAAAGAGGGGGACAGGGTCTCTACGAGCAGTACTTC. It yields the protein CASSERGGQGLYEQYF.

The J gene is TRBJ1-3, the V gene TRBV5-1; D perhaps matches TRBD1 (6 bases). CDR3 length equals 13 residues. The germline CDR1 and CDR2 sequences are SGHRS and YFSETQ. V was pared by 3 bases and J by 5 bases, with 9 bases between. The CDR3 DNA reads TGCGCCAGCAGCTCAGGACAGAGAAACACCATATATTTT. Protein product: CASSSGQRNTIYF.

This chain links TRBV30 with TRBJ1-1; D gene ambiguous. This CDR3 is built from 14 residues. Trimming pared 3 bases from V and 0 bases from J, leaving 11 bases between. The germline CDR1 and CDR2 sequences are GTSNPN and SVGIG (reference sequence). This CDR3 is CAWSPGLLNTEAFF. In DNA, the CDR3 is TGTGCCTGGAGCCCAGGACTGTTGAACACTGAAGCTTTCTTT.

The rearrangement joins TRBV28 to TRBJ1-3; perhaps TRBD1 as D (6 bases). Germline loops: CDR1 MDHEN, CDR2 SYDVKM. The CDR3 length is 13 residues. Trimming took off 9 bases at V and 4 bases at J, with 13 bases between the two ends. This CDR3 reads CASSEGGGNTIYF. CDR3 in DNA: TGTGCCAGTTCCGAAGGGGGAGGAAACACCATATATTTT.

This chain joins TRBV19 and TRBJ1-4; TRBD1 might be the D (5 bases). CDR3 length equals 14 residues. The V gene lost 1 base and the J gene lost 4 bases, with 7 bases spanning the gap. Germline CDR1 LNHDA, CDR2 SQIVND (reference sequence). The DNA of the CDR3 is TGTGCCAGTAGTATAGGACAGATTAATGAAAAACTGTTTTTT. As protein: CASSIGQINEKLFF.

The chain has TRBV24-1 and TRBJ2-5; the match to TRBD2 covers 8 bases. Trimming at V came to 5 bases and at J to 4 bases, leaving 8 bases not matched to a gene. The CDR3 spans 15 residues. CDR1 is KGHDR and CDR2 is SFDVKD in the germline V gene. CDR3 bases: TGTGCCACCAGTGGGAACGGGGGGGCTGGAGAGACCCAGTACTTC. It encodes CATSGNGGAGETQYF.

The chain couples TRBV15 to TRBJ2-1, with D possibly TRBD1 on 6 matching bases. Germline CDR1 LNHNV, CDR2 YYDKDF (reference sequence). The ends were cut back, 3 bases at V and 5 bases at J, with 8 bases in the middle. The CDR3 extends over 13 amino acids. CDR3 protein: CATSSRDNNEQFF. Written as DNA, the CDR3 is TGTGCCACCAGCAGCCGGGACAACAATGAGCAGTTCTTC.

V is TRBV9 and J is TRBJ2-1, with D tentatively TRBD1 (5 bases). Germline V gene lookup returns CDR1 SGDLS and CDR2 YYNGEE. V lost 0 bases, J lost 8 bases, and 15 bases lay in between. The CDR3 covers 15 residues. The CDR3 reads CASSVAGASSYEQFF. For the CDR3, the DNA is TGTGCCAGCAGCGTAGCTGGGGCTAGTAGTTATGAGCAGTTCTTC.